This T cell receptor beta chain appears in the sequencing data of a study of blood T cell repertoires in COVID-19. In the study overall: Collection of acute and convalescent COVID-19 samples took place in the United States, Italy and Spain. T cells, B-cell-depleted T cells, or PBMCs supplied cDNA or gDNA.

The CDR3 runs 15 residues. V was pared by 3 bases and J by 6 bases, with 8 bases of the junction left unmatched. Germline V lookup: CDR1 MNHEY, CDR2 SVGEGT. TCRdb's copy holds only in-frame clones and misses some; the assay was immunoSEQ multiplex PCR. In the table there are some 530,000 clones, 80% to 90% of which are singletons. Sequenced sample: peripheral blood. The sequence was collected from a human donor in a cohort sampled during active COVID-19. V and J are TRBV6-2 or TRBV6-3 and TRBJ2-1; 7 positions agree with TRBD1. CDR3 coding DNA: TGTGCCAGCAGTTATTTGGGACAGCTTGCCAATGAGCAGTTCTTC. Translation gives CASSYLGQLANEQFF.